This TCR beta chain was obtained from a study of blood T cell repertoires in COVID-19. Study at large: COVID-19 samples, acute and convalescent, were from the United States, Italy and Spain. PBMCs, B-cell-depleted T cells, or T cells were the source of the cDNA or gDNA that made up the material.

Per the study methods: Nucleated cell number was recorded as an estimate derived from reference gene primer amplification. Sequencing was performed with immunoSEQ multiplex PCR; in TCRdb, only in-frame clones are kept and a portion is missing. That table is the source of V, J and clone size, and D and trimming were worked out from the DNA. The sample has under 250,000 clones, roughly 90% seen once. The CDR3 consists of 15 residues. V lost 6 bases, J lost 2 bases, and 5 bases stayed unmatched. Germline V gene data show CDR1 as LNHDA and CDR2 as SQIVND (reference sequence). V usage is TRBV19 and J usage is TRBJ2-2; 8 bases map to TRBD1. The clonotype originates from a man in his 60s who had recovered from COVID-19. Sample: peripheral blood. CDR3 loop: CASRTGAQNTGELFF. For the CDR3, the DNA is TGTGCCAGTAGGACAGGGGCTCAAAACACCGGGGAGCTGTTTTTT.